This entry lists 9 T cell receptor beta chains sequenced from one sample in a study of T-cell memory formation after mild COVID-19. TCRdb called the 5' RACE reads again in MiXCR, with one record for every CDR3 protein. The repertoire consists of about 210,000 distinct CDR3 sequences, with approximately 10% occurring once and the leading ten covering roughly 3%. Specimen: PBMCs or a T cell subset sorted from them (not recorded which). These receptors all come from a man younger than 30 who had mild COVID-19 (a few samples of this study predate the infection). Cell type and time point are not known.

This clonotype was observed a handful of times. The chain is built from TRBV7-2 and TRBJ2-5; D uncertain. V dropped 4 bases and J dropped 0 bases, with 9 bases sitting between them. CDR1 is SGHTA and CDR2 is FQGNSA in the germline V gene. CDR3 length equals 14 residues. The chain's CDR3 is CASSSTAYQETQYF. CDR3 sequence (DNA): TGTGCCAGCAGCTCGACCGCGTACCAAGAGACCCAGTACTTC.

DNA for the CDR3: TGCGCCAGCAGCTTGGCCCGGGGGGAGTCCTCTGGGGCCAACGTCCTGACTTTC. It codes for CASSLARGESSGANVLTF. The genes are TRBV5-1 and TRBJ2-6; the match to TRBD2 covers 7 bases. The V gene end was trimmed by 0 bases and the J gene end by 0 bases; junction bases not matched to a gene: 6. Per the germline V gene, CDR1 is SGHRS and CDR2 is YFSETQ. The CDR3 has 18 amino acids. The full variable domain, its missing parts supplied by reference TRBV5-1 and TRBJ2-6, is KAGVTQTPRYLIKTRGQQVTLSCSPISGHRSVSWYQQTPGQGLQFLFEYFSETQRNKGNFPGRFSGRQFSNSRSEMNVSTLELGDSALYLCASSLARGESSGANVLTFGAGSRLTVL.

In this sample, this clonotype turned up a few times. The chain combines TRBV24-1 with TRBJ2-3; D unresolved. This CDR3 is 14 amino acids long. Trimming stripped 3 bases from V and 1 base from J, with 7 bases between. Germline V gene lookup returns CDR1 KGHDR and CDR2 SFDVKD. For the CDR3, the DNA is TGTGCCACCAGTGATCAGGACCGCACAGATACGCAGTATTTT. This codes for CATSDQDRTDTQYF.

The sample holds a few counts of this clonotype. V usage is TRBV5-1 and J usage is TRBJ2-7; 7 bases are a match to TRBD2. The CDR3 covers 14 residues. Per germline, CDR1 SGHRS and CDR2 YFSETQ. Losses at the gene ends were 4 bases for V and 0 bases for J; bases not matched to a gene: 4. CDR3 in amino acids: CASSPGTTSYEQYF. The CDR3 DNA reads TGCGCCAGCAGCCCAGGGACTACCTCCTACGAGCAGTACTTC.

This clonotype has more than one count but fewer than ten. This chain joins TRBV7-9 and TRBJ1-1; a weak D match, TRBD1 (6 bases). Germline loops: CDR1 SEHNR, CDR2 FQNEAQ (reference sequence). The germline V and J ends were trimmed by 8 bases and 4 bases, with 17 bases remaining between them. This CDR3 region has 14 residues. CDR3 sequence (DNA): TGTGCCAGCGGACGATTTCAGGGGTCCACTGAAGCTTTCTTT. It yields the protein CASGRFQGSTEAFF.

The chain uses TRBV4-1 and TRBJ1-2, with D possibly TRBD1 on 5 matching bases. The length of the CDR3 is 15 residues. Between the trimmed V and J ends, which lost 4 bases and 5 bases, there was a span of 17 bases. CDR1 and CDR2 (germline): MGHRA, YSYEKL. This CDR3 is CASSPMRGTGYGYTF. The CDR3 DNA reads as TGCGCCAGCAGCCCTATGAGAGGGACGGGATATGGCTACACCTTC.

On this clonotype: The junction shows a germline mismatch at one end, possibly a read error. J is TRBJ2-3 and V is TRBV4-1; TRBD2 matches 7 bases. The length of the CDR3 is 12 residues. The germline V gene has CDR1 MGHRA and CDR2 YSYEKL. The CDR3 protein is CASSYGEGRLDF. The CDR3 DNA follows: TGCGCCAGCAGCTACGGGGAGGGGAGGTTGGATTTT.

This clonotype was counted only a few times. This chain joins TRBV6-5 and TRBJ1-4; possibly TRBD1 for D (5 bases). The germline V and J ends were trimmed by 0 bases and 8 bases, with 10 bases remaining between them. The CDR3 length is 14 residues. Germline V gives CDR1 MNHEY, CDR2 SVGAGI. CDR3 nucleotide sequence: TGTGCCAGCAGTTACTCGCCGGGGGACGAAAAACTGTTTTTT. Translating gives CASSYSPGDEKLFF.

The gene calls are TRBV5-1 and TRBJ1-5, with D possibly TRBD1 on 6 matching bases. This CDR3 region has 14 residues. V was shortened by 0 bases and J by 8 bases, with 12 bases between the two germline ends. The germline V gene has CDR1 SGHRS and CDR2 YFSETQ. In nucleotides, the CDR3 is TGCGCCAGCAGCTTGGTAGGGGGACGGGAGCCCCAGCATTTT. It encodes CASSLVGGREPQHF.